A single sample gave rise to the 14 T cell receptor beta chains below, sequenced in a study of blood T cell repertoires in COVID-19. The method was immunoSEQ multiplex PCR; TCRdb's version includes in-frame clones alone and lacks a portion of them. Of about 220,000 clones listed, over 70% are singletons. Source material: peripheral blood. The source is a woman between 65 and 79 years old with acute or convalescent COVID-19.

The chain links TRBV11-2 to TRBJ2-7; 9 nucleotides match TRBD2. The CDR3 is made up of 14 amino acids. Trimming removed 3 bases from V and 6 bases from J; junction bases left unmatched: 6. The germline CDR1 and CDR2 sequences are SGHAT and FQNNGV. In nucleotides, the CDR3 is TGTGCCAGCAGCTTTTCTAGCGGGGTAAGCGAGCAGTACGTC. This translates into CASSFSSGVSEQYV.

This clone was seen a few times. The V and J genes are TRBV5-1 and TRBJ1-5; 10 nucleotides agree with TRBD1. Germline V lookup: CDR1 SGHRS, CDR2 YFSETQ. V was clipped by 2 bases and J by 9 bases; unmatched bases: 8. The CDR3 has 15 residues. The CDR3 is CASSFSPGQGRPQHF. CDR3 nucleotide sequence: TGCGCCAGCAGCTTTTCACCGGGACAGGGGAGGCCCCAGCATTTT.

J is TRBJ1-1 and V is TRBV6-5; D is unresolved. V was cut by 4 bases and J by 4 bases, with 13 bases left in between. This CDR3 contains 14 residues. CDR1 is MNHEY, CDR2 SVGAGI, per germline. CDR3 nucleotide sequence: TGTGCCAGCAGTTCTCGGACCCGGGGCACTGAAGCTTTCTTT. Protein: CASSSRTRGTEAFF.

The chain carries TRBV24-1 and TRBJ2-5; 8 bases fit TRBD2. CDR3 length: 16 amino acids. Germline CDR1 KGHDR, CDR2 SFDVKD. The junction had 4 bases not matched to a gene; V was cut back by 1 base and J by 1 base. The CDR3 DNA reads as TGTGCCACCAGTGATTTTAGACGGGGGGGCCAAGAGACCCAGTACTTC. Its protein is CATSDFRRGGQETQYF.

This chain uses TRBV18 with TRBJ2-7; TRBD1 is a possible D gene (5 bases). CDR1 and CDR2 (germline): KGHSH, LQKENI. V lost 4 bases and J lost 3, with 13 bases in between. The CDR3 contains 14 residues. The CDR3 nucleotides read TGTGCCAGCTCACGAACTCAGGGAATCTACGAGCAGTACTTC. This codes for CASSRTQGIYEQYF.

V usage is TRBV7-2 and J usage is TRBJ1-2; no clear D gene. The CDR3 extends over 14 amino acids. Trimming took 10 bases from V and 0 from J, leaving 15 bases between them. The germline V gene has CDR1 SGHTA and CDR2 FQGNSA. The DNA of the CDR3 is TGTGCCACCCAACCGGGGAATGCTAACTATGGCTACACCTTC. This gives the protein CATQPGNANYGYTF. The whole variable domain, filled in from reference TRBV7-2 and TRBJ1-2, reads GAGVSQSPSNKVTEKGKDVELRCDPISGHTALYWYRQSLGQGLEFLIYFQGNSAPDKSGLPSDRFSAERTGGSVSTLTIQRTQQEDSAVYLCATQPGNANYGYTFGSGTRLTVV.

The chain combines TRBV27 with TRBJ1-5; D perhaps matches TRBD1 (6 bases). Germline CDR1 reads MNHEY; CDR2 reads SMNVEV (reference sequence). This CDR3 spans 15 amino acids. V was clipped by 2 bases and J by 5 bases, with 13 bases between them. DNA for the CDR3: TGTGCCAGCAGTTTAGTGGACAGCCGATATCAGCCCCAGCATTTT. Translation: CASSLVDSRYQPQHF.

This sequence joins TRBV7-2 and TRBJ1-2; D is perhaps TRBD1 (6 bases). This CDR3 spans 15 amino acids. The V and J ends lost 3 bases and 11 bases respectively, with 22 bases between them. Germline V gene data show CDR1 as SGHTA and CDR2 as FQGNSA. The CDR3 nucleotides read TGTGCCAGCAGCTTTGATTCGGGACACGTTAGGTGGTACACCTTC. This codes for CASSFDSGHVRWYTF.

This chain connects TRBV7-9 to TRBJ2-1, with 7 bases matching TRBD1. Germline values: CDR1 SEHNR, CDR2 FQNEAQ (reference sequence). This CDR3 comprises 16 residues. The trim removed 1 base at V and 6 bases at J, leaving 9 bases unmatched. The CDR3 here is CASSLGLRTGLNEQFF. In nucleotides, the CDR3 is TGTGCCAGCAGCTTAGGGCTCAGGACAGGCCTCAATGAGCAGTTCTTC.

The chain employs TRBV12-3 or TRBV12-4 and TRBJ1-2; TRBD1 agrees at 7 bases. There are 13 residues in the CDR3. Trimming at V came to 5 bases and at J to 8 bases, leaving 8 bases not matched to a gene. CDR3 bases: TGTGCCAGCAGTCCGGACAGGACTGGAGGCTACACCTTC. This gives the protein CASSPDRTGGYTF.

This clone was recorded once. The CDR3 reads CASSPSTGIYQPQHF. The CDR3 nucleotides read TGTGCCAGCAGCCCCTCGACAGGGATATACCAGCCCCAGCATTTT. J is TRBJ1-5 and V is TRBV7-8, with 7 bases fitting TRBD1. Germline CDR1 SGHVS, CDR2 FQNEAQ. CDR3 length: 15 amino acids. V was clipped by 5 bases and J by 7 bases; unmatched bases: 11.

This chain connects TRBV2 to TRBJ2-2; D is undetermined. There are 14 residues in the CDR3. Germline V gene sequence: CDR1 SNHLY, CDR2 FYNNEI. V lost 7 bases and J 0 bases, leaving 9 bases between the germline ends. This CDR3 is CASKPDTNTGELFF. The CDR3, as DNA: TGTGCCAGCAAACCAGACACGAACACCGGGGAGCTGTTTTTT.

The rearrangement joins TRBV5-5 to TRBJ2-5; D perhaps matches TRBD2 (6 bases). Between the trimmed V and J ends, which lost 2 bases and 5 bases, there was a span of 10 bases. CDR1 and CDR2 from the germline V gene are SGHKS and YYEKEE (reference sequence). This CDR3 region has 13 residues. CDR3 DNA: TGTGCCAGCAGCTTTCTTCGGGGGGAGACCCAGTACTTC. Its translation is CASSFLRGETQYF.

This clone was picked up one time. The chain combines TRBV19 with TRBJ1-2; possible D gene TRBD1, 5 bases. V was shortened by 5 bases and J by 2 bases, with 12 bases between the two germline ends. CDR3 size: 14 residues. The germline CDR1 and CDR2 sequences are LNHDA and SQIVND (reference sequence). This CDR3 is CASSPPSGNYGYTF. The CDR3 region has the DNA TGTGCCAGTAGTCCTCCGTCAGGGAACTATGGCTACACCTTC.